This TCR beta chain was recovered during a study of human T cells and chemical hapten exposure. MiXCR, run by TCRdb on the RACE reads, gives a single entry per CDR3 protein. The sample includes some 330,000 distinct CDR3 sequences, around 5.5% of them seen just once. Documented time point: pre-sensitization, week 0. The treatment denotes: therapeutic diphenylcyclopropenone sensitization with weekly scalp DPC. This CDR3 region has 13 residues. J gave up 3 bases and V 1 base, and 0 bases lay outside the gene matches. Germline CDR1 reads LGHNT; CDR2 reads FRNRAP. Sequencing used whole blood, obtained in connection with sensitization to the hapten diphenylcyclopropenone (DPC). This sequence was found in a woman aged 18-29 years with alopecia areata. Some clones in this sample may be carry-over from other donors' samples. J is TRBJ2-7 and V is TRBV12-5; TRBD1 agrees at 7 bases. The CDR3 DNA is TGTGCTAGTGGTTTGGGACAGGGCTACGAGCAGTACTTC. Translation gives CASGLGQGYEQYF.